These 26 T cell receptor beta chains share one sample of origin, sequenced in a study of T cell changes during pregnancy in multiple sclerosis. The method was immunoSEQ multiplex PCR; TCRdb's version includes in-frame clones alone and lacks a portion of them. The table shows about 40,000 clones, with roughly 90% occurring only once. The material was CD8+ T cells from peripheral blood mononuclear cells, obtained before pregnancy. All receptors come from a female donor with multiple sclerosis, enrolled in a pregnancy study.

The chain recombines TRBV7-9 with TRBJ2-7, with 9 nucleotides matching TRBD1. Germline V lookup: CDR1 SEHNR, CDR2 FQNEAQ (reference sequence). This CDR3 spans 14 amino acids. The junction had 8 bases not matched to a gene; V was cut back by 5 bases and J by 6 bases. The chain's CDR3 is CASSVGTGLGEQYF. The CDR3 region has the DNA TGTGCCAGCAGCGTAGGGACAGGGCTGGGCGAGCAGTACTTC.

The V and J genes are TRBV9 and TRBJ2-7, with 12 bases that match TRBD1. The CDR3 loop spans 14 amino acids. V trimming: 2 bases; J trimming: 5 bases; junction bases outside the gene matches: 2. Per germline, CDR1 SGDLS and CDR2 YYNGEE. The chain's CDR3 is CASSVGTGGHEQYF. The CDR3 nucleotides are TGTGCCAGCAGCGTCGGGACAGGGGGCCACGAGCAGTACTTC.

This clone is a singleton in its sample. The chain couples TRBV11-2 to TRBJ1-2; weak D call: TRBD1 (5 bases). This CDR3 has 13 residues. Germline CDR1 reads SGHAT; CDR2 reads FQNNGV. Trimming stripped 3 bases from V and 10 bases from J, with 15 bases between. In nucleotides, the CDR3 is TGTGCCAGCAGCTTCGTCGGGGGGATTGACTACACCTTC. This gives the protein CASSFVGGIDYTF. Looking up the rest from reference TRBV11-2 and TRBJ1-2 gives the full variable domain: EAGVAQSPRYKIIEKRQSVAFWCNPISGHATLYWYQQILGQGPKLLIQFQNNGVVDDSQLPKDRFSAERLKGVDSTLKIQPAKLEDSAVYLCASSFVGGIDYTFGSGTRLTVV.

V is TRBV2 and J is TRBJ2-3, with 7 bases aligning to TRBD1. V was pared by 1 base and J by 4 bases, with 8 bases of the junction left unmatched. CDR3 length equals 16 residues. Germline assignment: CDR1 SNHLY and CDR2 FYNNEI. The CDR3 DNA reads as TGTGCCAGCAGTGAAGACAGGGGATTAAACCCAGATACGCAGTATTTT. This gives the protein CASSEDRGLNPDTQYF.

Relative to its sample, this clone is large. This chain uses TRBV5-6 with TRBJ1-2, with 8 bases matching TRBD1. V lost 3 bases and J lost 4; bases outside the gene matches: 11. This CDR3 contains 16 residues. Germline lookup yields CDR1 SGHDT and CDR2 YYEEEE. DNA of the CDR3: TGTGCCAGCAGCTGGGAGGACAGGGAGTTTGGCTATGGCTACACCTTC. This codes for CASSWEDREFGYGYTF.

The chain combines TRBV27 with TRBJ2-1, with 7 bases that match TRBD2. CDR3 length: 15 amino acids. Germline V gene lookup returns CDR1 MNHEY and CDR2 SMNVEV (reference sequence). With 3 bases clipped from V and 4 bases from J, the junction kept 6 bases outside the gene matches. This CDR3 reads CASSLMGSGYNEQFF. The CDR3, as DNA: TGTGCCAGCAGTTTGATGGGTAGCGGGTACAATGAGCAGTTCTTC.

This chain joins TRBV7-6 and TRBJ1-6, with D possibly being TRBD1 (5 bases). The germline V and J ends were trimmed by 6 bases and 6 bases, with 12 bases remaining between them. The CDR3 covers 14 residues. The germline V gene has CDR1 SGHVS and CDR2 FNYEAQ. CDR3 residues: CASSPDSVNSPLHF. The DNA of the CDR3 is TGTGCCAGCAGTCCAGACAGCGTTAATTCACCCCTCCACTTT.

The J gene is TRBJ2-7, the V gene TRBV20-1, with a possible D match to TRBD2 (6 bases). This CDR3 has 11 residues. Germline V gives CDR1 DFQATT, CDR2 SNEGSKA (reference sequence). With 4 bases removed from V and 6 bases from J, the gap between germline ends came to 10 bases. CDR3 sequence reads: CSAMRGIEQYF. As DNA, the CDR3 is TGCAGTGCTATGCGGGGAATCGAGCAGTACTTC.

The chain employs TRBV4-1 and TRBJ2-5, with 8 bases aligning to TRBD2. Germline CDR1 and CDR2: MGHRA and YSYEKL. J was trimmed by 1 base and V by 2 bases; bases with no gene match: 12. This CDR3 contains 18 residues. This CDR3 reads CASSQWGNTGGLQETQYF. CDR3 nucleotides: TGCGCCAGCAGCCAATGGGGAAACACGGGGGGGCTCCAAGAGACCCAGTACTTC.

The rearrangement joins TRBV27 to TRBJ2-1; 9 bases fit TRBD2. With 7 bases clipped from V and 0 bases from J, the junction kept 10 bases outside the gene matches. This CDR3 contains 17 residues. Per germline, CDR1 MNHEY and CDR2 SMNVEV (reference sequence). CDR3 sequence: CASTVRGLAPSYNEQFF. CDR3 nucleotides: TGTGCCAGCACCGTTCGGGGACTAGCCCCCTCCTACAATGAGCAGTTCTTC.

The chain uses TRBV2 and TRBJ1-2; a possible D gene is TRBD1 (5 bases). The germline CDR1 and CDR2 sequences are SNHLY and FYNNEI. This CDR3 is built from 15 residues. Trimming left V 7 bases short and J 2 bases short, with 17 bases between. The CDR3 loop is CASIPGGGANYGYTF. The CDR3 nucleotides are TGTGCCAGCATTCCTGGGGGGGGAGCAAACTATGGCTACACCTTC.

The V call is TRBV19, the J call TRBJ2-2; D gene uncertain. The germline V gene has CDR1 LNHDA and CDR2 SQIVND (reference sequence). The CDR3 is 14 amino acids. V lost 7 bases, J lost 0 bases, and 9 bases lay in between. The CDR3 nucleotides read TGTGCCAGTACCATGGGCACGAACACCGGGGAGCTGTTTTTT. It translates to CASTMGTNTGELFF. Full variable domain (rest looked up from reference TRBV19 and TRBJ2-2): DGGITQSPKYLFRKEGQNVTLSCEQNLNHDAMYWYRQDPGQGLRLIYYSQIVNDFQKGDIAEGYSVSREKKESFPLTVTSAQKNPTAFYLCASTMGTNTGELFFGEGSRLTVL.

The chain has TRBV4-3 and TRBJ2-1; TRBD2 matches at 11 bases. With 0 bases clipped from V and 3 bases from J, the junction kept 4 bases outside the gene matches. This CDR3 comprises 17 residues. The germline CDR1 and CDR2 sequences are LGHNA and YSLEER. CDR3: CASSQDPGLADYNEQFF. In DNA, the CDR3 is TGCGCCAGCAGCCAAGATCCGGGACTAGCGGACTACAATGAGCAGTTCTTC.

This chain connects TRBV9 to TRBJ2-7; 9 bases map to TRBD2. Germline V gene lookup returns CDR1 SGDLS and CDR2 YYNGEE. CDR3 size: 14 residues. V lost 0 bases to trimming and J lost 5 bases; unmatched junction nucleotides: 3. The CDR3 protein is CASSVGGRADEQYF. The CDR3 DNA sequence: TGTGCCAGCAGCGTAGGCGGGAGGGCCGACGAGCAGTACTTC.

This clone came up once. The chain recombines TRBV28 with TRBJ2-2, with D uncertain. Trimming took 6 bases from V and 7 from J, leaving 9 bases between them. Germline CDR1 reads MDHEN; CDR2 reads SYDVKM. This CDR3 is built from 12 residues. The CDR3 bases are TGTGCCAGCAGGTCAGAGGTCGGGGAGCTGTTTTTT. The encoded protein is CASRSEVGELFF.

J is TRBJ2-5 and V is TRBV18; D is undetermined. The CDR3 runs 13 residues. CDR1 is KGHSH, CDR2 LQKENI, per germline. With 2 bases removed from V and 0 bases from J, the gap between germline ends came to 4 bases. CDR3 sequence (DNA): TGTGCCAGCTCACCAGAGCACCAAGAGACCCAGTACTTC. This gives the protein CASSPEHQETQYF.

The chain couples TRBV7-2 to TRBJ2-3; tentative D call: TRBD1 (6 bases). V was clipped by 3 bases and J by 3 bases, with 13 bases between them. The CDR3 totals 15 residues. Germline lookup yields CDR1 SGHTA and CDR2 FQGNSA. CDR3: CASSLVGARTDTQYF. The CDR3 DNA follows: TGTGCCAGCAGCTTGGTGGGGGCGCGAACAGATACGCAGTATTTT.

This chain connects TRBV27 to TRBJ1-4, with a weak D call TRBD1 (6 bases). Per germline, CDR1 MNHEY and CDR2 SMNVEV (reference sequence). The CDR3 totals 15 residues. Trimming pared 3 bases from V and 3 bases from J, leaving 11 bases between. The CDR3 DNA reads as TGTGCCAGCAGTTTTTCGACAGGATCTAATGAAAAACTGTTTTTT. The encoded protein is CASSFSTGSNEKLFF.

The V and J genes are TRBV27 and TRBJ1-1, with no clear D. The CDR3 extends over 13 amino acids. The V end lost 5 bases, the J end lost 6 bases, and 13 bases lay between the germline ends. Per germline, CDR1 MNHEY and CDR2 SMNVEV (reference sequence). CDR3 sequence: CASSPIGGAEAFF. The CDR3 DNA sequence: TGTGCCAGCAGTCCTATTGGTGGAGCTGAAGCTTTCTTT.

The CDR3 sequence: CANKDRSSNGYTF. The CDR3 DNA sequence: TGTGCCAACAAGGACAGAAGCTCGAATGGCTACACCTTC. The V call is TRBV28, the J call TRBJ1-2; a weak D match, TRBD1 (6 bases). The CDR3 covers 13 residues. Germline assignment: CDR1 MDHEN and CDR2 SYDVKM. The ends were cut back, 10 bases at V and 6 bases at J, with 18 bases in the middle.

This rearrangement joins TRBV7-6 to TRBJ2-2; TRBD2 might be the D (6 bases). This CDR3 spans 17 amino acids. V lost 4 bases, J lost 0 bases, and 15 bases lay in between. CDR1 SGHVS and CDR2 FNYEAQ come from the germline V gene. Here the CDR3 reads CASSSSAGTSNTGELFF. Here the CDR3 DNA reads TGTGCCAGCAGCTCGTCCGCGGGGACTTCGAACACCGGGGAGCTGTTTTTT.

This clone was counted a few times. The CDR3 reads CASSITTGTTHYNEQFF. CDR3 bases: TGTGCCAGTAGTATAACCACCGGGACTACCCACTACAATGAGCAGTTCTTC. The J gene is TRBJ2-1, the V gene TRBV19; 7 positions agree with TRBD2. J lost 3 bases, V lost 2 bases, and 10 bases had no gene match. Germline CDR1 and CDR2: LNHDA and SQIVND (reference sequence). The CDR3 totals 17 residues.

The chain links TRBV28 to TRBJ2-5; the match to TRBD1 covers 7 bases. J gave up 2 bases and V 3 bases, and 6 bases lay outside the gene matches. CDR1 and CDR2 (germline): MDHEN, SYDVKM. The CDR3 extends over 15 amino acids. As DNA, the CDR3 is TGTGCCAGCAGTTTTGTCGGGACAGAGCAAGAGACCCAGTACTTC. Its protein is CASSFVGTEQETQYF.

The chain has TRBV19 and TRBJ1-4; weak D call: TRBD1 (5 bases). The germline V gene has CDR1 LNHDA and CDR2 SQIVND (reference sequence). Deletions cut 10 bases from V and 6 bases from J, with 15 bases between. The CDR3 length is 13 residues. The CDR3: CATKQVRDEKLFF. In DNA form, the CDR3 reads TGTGCCACCAAACAGGTTCGAGATGAAAAACTGTTTTTT.

The chain employs TRBV11-2 and TRBJ2-1; 10 nucleotides match TRBD1. Looked up from germline, CDR1 is SGHAT and CDR2 is FQNNGV. The trim removed 5 bases at V and 4 bases at J, leaving 8 bases unmatched. The CDR3 loop spans 16 amino acids. The DNA of the CDR3 is TGTGCCAGCAGCGCACCCGGGACAGGGGAATACAATGAGCAGTTCTTC. Translated: CASSAPGTGEYNEQFF.

The CDR3, as DNA: TGTGCCAGCAGCCCCTCCCTGGCCTCCTACGAGCAGTACTTC. Residues: CASSPSLASYEQYF. This chain joins TRBV9 and TRBJ2-7; no definite D call. This CDR3 contains 14 residues. The germline V gene encodes CDR1 SGDLS and CDR2 YYNGEE. V was clipped by 4 bases and J by 0 bases, with 11 bases between them.